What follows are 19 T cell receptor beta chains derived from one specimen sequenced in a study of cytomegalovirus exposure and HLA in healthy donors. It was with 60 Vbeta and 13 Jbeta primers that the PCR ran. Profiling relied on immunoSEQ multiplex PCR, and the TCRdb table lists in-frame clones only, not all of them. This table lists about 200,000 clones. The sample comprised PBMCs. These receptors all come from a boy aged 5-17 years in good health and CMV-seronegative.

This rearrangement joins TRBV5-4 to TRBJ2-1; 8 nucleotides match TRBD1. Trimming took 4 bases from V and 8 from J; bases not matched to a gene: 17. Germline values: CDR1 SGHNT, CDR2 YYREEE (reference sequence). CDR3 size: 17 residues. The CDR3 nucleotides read TGTGCCAGCAGCCCCCCCCTTGGAGCGACAGGGGCCGATGAGCAGTTCTTC. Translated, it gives CASSPPLGATGADEQFF.

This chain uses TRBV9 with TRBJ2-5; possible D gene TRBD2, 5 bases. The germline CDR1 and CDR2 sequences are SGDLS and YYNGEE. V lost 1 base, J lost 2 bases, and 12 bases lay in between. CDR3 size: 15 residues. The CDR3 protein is CASSVYPRAQETQYF. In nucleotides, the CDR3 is TGTGCCAGCAGCGTATATCCGAGGGCGCAAGAGACCCAGTACTTC.

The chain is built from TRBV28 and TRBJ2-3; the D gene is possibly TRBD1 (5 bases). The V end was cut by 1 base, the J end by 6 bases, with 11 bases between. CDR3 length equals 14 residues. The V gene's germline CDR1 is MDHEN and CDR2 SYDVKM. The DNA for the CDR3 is TGTGCCAGCAGTTTATCAGGGATCAGGGATACGCAGTATTTT. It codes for CASSLSGIRDTQYF.

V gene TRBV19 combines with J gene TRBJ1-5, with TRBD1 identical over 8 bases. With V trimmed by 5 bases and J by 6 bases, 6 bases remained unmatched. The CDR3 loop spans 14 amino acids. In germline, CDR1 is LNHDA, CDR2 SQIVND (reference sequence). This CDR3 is CASSPDRVGQPQHF. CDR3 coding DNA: TGTGCCAGTAGTCCGGACAGGGTAGGTCAGCCCCAGCATTTT.

In nucleotides, the CDR3 is TGTGCCAGCAGCGTAGGCGGGGGGGCCTATGAGCAGTTCTTC. Translated: CASSVGGGAYEQFF. The V and J genes are TRBV9 and TRBJ2-1; 9 bases are shared with TRBD2. Losses at the gene ends were 0 bases for V and 8 bases for J; bases not matched to a gene: 3. Looked up from germline, CDR1 is SGDLS and CDR2 is YYNGEE. The CDR3 covers 14 residues.

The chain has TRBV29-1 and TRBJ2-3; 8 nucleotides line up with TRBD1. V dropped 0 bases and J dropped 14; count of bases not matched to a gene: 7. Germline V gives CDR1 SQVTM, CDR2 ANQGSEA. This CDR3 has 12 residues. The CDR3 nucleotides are TGCAGCGTTGAAGAGTTCGGACAGGGTTTGTATTTT. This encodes CSVEEFGQGLYF.

CDR3 loop: CASTPWGGTVTDTQYF. CDR3 sequence (DNA): TGTGCCAGTACCCCTTGGGGGGGGACTGTGACAGATACGCAGTATTTT. The V call is TRBV19, the J call TRBJ2-3; 7 bases map to TRBD2. The V gene's germline CDR1 is LNHDA and CDR2 SQIVND (reference sequence). Losses at the gene ends were 7 bases for V and 3 bases for J; bases not matched to a gene: 13. The CDR3 contains 16 residues.

The CDR3: CATGGGDIQYF. Written as DNA, the CDR3 is TGTGCCACCGGTGGGGGGGACATTCAGTACTTC. The rearrangement links TRBV10-3 to TRBJ2-4, with 7 bases lining up with TRBD2. Germline V gene sequence: CDR1 ENHRY, CDR2 SYGVKD. The junction had 5 bases not matched to a gene; V was cut back by 10 bases and J by 8 bases. The length of the CDR3 is 11 residues.

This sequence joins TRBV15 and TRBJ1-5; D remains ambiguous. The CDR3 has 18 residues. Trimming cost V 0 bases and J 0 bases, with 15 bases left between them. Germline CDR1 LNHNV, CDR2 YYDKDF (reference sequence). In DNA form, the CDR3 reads TGTGCCACCAGCAGAGATAGAGGAGAGGGATATAGCAATCAGCCCCAGCATTTT. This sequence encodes CATSRDRGEGYSNQPQHF.

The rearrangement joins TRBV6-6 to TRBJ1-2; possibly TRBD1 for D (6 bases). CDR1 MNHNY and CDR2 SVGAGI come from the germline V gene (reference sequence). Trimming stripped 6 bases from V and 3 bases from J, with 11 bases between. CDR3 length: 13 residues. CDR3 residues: CASRVGGHYGYTF. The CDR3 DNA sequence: TGTGCCAGCAGGGTCGGGGGGCACTATGGCTACACCTTC.

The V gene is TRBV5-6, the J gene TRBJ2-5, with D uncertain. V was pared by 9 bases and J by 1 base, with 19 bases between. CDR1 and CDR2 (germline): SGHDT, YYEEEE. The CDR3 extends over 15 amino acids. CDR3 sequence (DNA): TGTGCCACCACACGACTTGATACAACCCAAGAGACCCAGTACTTC. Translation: CATTRLDTTQETQYF.

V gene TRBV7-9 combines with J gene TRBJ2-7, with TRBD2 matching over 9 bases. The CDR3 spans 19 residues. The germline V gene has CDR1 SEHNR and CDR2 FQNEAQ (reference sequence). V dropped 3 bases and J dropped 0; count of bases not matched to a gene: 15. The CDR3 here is CASSFSRKLAGPSSYEQYF. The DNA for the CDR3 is TGTGCCAGCAGCTTTAGTCGTAAACTAGCGGGTCCAAGCTCCTACGAGCAGTACTTC. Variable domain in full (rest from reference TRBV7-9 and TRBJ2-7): DTGVSQNPRHKITKRGQNVTFRCDPISEHNRLYWYRQTLGQGPEFLTYFQNEAQLEKSRLLSDRFSAERPKGSFSTLEIQRTEQGDSAMYLCASSFSRKLAGPSSYEQYFGPGTRLTVT.

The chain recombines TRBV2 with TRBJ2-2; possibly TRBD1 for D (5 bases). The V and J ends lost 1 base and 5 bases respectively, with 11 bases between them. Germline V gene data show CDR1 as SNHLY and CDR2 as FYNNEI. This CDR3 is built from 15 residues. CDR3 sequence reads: CASSEEARGTGELFF. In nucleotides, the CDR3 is TGTGCCAGCAGTGAAGAGGCAAGGGGAACCGGGGAGCTGTTTTTT. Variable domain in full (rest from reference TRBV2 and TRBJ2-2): EPEVTQTPSHQVTQMGQEVILRCVPISNHLYFYWYRQILGQKVEFLVSFYNNEISEKSEIFDDQFSVERPDGSNFTLKIRSTKLEDSAMYFCASSEEARGTGELFFGEGSRLTVL.

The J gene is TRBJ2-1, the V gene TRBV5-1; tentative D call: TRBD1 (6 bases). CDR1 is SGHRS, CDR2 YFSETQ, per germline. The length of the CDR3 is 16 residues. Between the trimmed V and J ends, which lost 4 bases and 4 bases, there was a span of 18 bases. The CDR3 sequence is CASSLVKDSLYNEQFF. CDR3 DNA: TGCGCCAGCAGCCTGGTAAAGGACAGCCTTTACAATGAGCAGTTCTTC.

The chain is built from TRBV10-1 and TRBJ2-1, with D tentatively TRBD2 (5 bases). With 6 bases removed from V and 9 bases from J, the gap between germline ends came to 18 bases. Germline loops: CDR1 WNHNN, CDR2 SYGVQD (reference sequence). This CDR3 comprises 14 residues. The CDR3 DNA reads TGCGCCAGCAGCCCCTGGGGAGAGACGGGTGAGCAGTTCTTC. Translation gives CASSPWGETGEQFF.

Here the CDR3 reads CASSTDREVAEAFF. The CDR3 DNA follows: TGTGCCAGTAGTACAGACAGGGAGGTTGCTGAAGCTTTCTTT. The chain links TRBV19 to TRBJ1-1; 7 bases are shared with TRBD1. J lost 6 bases, V lost 4 bases, and 8 bases had no gene match. The CDR3 covers 14 residues. CDR1 is LNHDA, CDR2 SQIVND, per germline (reference sequence).

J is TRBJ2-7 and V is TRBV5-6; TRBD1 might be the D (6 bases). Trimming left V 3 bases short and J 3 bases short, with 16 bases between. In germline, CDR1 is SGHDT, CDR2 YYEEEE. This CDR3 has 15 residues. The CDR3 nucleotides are TGTGCCAGCAGCTCCGCCCCAAGGGGGATCTACGAGCAGTACTTC. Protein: CASSSAPRGIYEQYF. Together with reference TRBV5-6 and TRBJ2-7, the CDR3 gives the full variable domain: DAGVTQSPTHLIKTRGQQVTLRCSPKSGHDTVSWYQQALGQGPQFIFQYYEEEERQRGNFPDRFSGHQFPNYSSELNVNALLLGDSALYLCASSSAPRGIYEQYFGPGTRLTVT.

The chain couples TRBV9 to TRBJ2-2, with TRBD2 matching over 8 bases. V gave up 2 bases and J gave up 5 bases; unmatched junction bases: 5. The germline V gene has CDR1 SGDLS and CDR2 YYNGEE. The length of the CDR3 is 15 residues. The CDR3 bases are TGTGCCAGCAGCGTGGTAGCGGGGCGGACCGGGGAGCTGTTTTTT. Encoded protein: CASSVVAGRTGELFF.

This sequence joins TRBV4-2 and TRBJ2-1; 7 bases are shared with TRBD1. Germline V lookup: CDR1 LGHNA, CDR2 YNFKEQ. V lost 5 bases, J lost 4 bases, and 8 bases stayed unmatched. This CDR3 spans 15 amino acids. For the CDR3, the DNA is TGTGCCAGCAGCGCCACCGGGACAGCGTACAATGAGCAGTTCTTC. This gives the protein CASSATGTAYNEQFF.